The 10 T cell receptor beta chains below all came from one sample that was sequenced in a study of shared clonotypes between healthy human individuals. The protocol was immunoSEQ multiplex PCR, while the TCRdb copy is restricted to in-frame clones and leaves out a portion. There are over a million clones in the sample; under 80% occur only once, and over 1.3% lies in the top ten. The specimen was memory CD4+ T cells sorted from blood. Described subset: CD45RA-negative fraction. The source of these receptors is a man between 18 and 35 years old in good health.

This rearrangement joins TRBV5-4 to TRBJ2-3; 7 bases line up with TRBD1. The CDR3 contains 15 residues. Germline V lookup: CDR1 SGHNT, CDR2 YYREEE (reference sequence). Trimming at V came to 3 bases and at J to 2 bases, leaving 6 bases not matched to a gene. CDR3 coding DNA: TGTGCCAGCAGCTGGAGACAGGGATCCACAGATACGCAGTATTTT. Its translation is CASSWRQGSTDTQYF. The entire variable domain, with the rest obtained from reference TRBV5-4 and TRBJ2-3, is as follows: ETGVTQSPTHLIKTRGQQVTLRCSSQSGHNTVSWYQQALGQGPQFIFQYYREEENGRGNFPPRFSGLQFPNYSSELNVNALELDDSALYLCASSWRQGSTDTQYFGPGTRLTVL.

V is TRBV28 and J is TRBJ2-1; D remains unclear. The CDR3 consists of 16 residues. Trimming pared 2 bases from V and 0 bases from J, leaving 11 bases between. Germline CDR1 is MDHEN and CDR2 is SYDVKM. The CDR3 region has the DNA TGTGCCAGCAGTTTAACCGGAACCCACTCCTACAATGAGCAGTTCTTC. This codes for CASSLTGTHSYNEQFF.

The chain uses TRBV6-1 and TRBJ2-1, with D maybe TRBD2 (5 bases). Germline lookup yields CDR1 MNHNS and CDR2 SASEGT. CDR3 length equals 12 residues. V lost 4 bases, J lost 13 bases, and 14 bases lay in between. The CDR3 is CASSAPGSLQFF. Written as DNA, the CDR3 is TGTGCCAGCAGTGCCCCGGGGTCTTTACAGTTCTTC.

This sequence joins TRBV28 and TRBJ2-4; D possibly corresponds to TRBD1 (6 bases). From germline, CDR1 is MDHEN and CDR2 SYDVKM. The CDR3 spans 14 residues. The V and J ends lost 3 bases and 6 bases respectively, with 12 bases between them. CDR3 sequence (DNA): TGTGCCAGCAGTTTTATAGGGGGTGTAAACATTCAGTACTTC. Its protein product is CASSFIGGVNIQYF.

V usage is TRBV5-4 and J usage is TRBJ1-2, with TRBD1 as a possible D gene (5 bases). The germline V gene has CDR1 SGHNT and CDR2 YYREEE (reference sequence). This CDR3 has 14 amino acids. V dropped 4 bases and J dropped 8 bases, with 18 bases sitting between them. This chain's CDR3 is CASSQETVYDGYTF. The CDR3 nucleotides are TGTGCCAGCAGCCAGGAGACAGTTTATGACGGCTACACCTTC.

Comments on this clone: This specimen includes other DNA sequences encoding the same CDR3. The V call is TRBV30, the J call TRBJ1-1; D remains ambiguous. The CDR3 covers 13 residues. V lost 0 bases to trimming and J lost 0 bases, with 5 bases between them. In germline, CDR1 is GTSNPN, CDR2 SVGIG (reference sequence). For the CDR3, the DNA is TGTGCCTGGAGTGTACGCCTGAACACTGAAGCTTTCTTT. As protein: CAWSVRLNTEAFF.

Note on this clone: Additional DNA sequences in this sample encode the identical CDR3. The V call is TRBV5-6, the J call TRBJ2-7; D gene unclear. V was shortened by 0 bases and J by 4 bases, with 5 bases between the two germline ends. The CDR3 consists of 12 residues. Germline lookup yields CDR1 SGHDT and CDR2 YYEEEE. The CDR3 spells CASSLGTYEQYF. As DNA, the CDR3 is TGTGCCAGCAGCTTGGGCACGTACGAGCAGTACTTC.

This clone was recorded once. The chain has TRBV7-2 and TRBJ1-2; 9 bases match TRBD1. Germline V CDR1 and CDR2: SGHTA, FQGNSA. CDR3 size: 15 residues. The ends lost 6 bases at V and 7 bases at J; junction bases unmatched: 12. CDR3 in amino acids: CASRTPGQGFSGYTF. CDR3 DNA sequence: TGTGCCAGCAGGACCCCGGGACAGGGATTTAGTGGCTACACCTTC.

This clone was seen only once. The chain couples TRBV7-2 to TRBJ1-6, with TRBD1 as a possible D gene (5 bases). The length of the CDR3 is 17 residues. Germline values: CDR1 SGHTA, CDR2 FQGNSA. Trimming took 3 bases from V and 9 from J, leaving 21 bases between them. In nucleotides, the CDR3 is TGTGCCAGCAGCTTTCCCCATACCGACAGACGGGGTTCACCCCTCCACTTT. This translates into CASSFPHTDRRGSPLHF.

This chain joins TRBV2 and TRBJ1-2; no reliable D call. Trimming removed 5 bases from V and 4 bases from J, with 17 bases in between. The length of the CDR3 is 15 residues. The V gene's germline CDR1 is SNHLY and CDR2 FYNNEI. CDR3 amino acids: CASSPNNVATYGYTF. The CDR3 coding sequence is TGTGCCAGCAGTCCGAATAACGTGGCGACCTATGGCTACACCTTC. The full variable domain, with the rest looked up from reference TRBV2 and TRBJ1-2, is EPEVTQTPSHQVTQMGQEVILRCVPISNHLYFYWYRQILGQKVEFLVSFYNNEISEKSEIFDDQFSVERPDGSNFTLKIRSTKLEDSAMYFCASSPNNVATYGYTFGSGTRLTVV.